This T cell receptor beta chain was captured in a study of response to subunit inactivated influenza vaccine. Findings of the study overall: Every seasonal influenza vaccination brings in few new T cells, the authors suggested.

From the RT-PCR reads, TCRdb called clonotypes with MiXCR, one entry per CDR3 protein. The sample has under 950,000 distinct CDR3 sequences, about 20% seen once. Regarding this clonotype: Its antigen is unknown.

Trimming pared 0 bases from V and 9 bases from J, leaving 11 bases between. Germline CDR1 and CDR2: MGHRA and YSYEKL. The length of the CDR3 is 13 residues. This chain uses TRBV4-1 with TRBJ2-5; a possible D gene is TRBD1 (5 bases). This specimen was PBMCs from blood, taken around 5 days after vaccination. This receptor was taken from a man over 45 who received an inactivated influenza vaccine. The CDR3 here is CASSQEGRQSQYF. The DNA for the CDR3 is TGCGCCAGCAGCCAAGAAGGTCGACAGTCCCAGTACTTC.